This TCR beta chain was obtained from a study of cytomegalovirus exposure and HLA in healthy donors. A remark on this clone: Antigen unknown.

It was the approximately 110-subject validation cohort, separate from the roughly 700-subject first cohort, to which the donors belonged. Overall study results and limits: CMV antigen specificity was confirmed in vitro for a few CMV-associated chains.

Sequencing was performed with immunoSEQ multiplex PCR; in TCRdb, only in-frame clones are kept and a portion is missing. Counted here are about 63,000 clones, 89% occurring once; the ten biggest clones make up 1% to 1.5%. Germline values: CDR1 MDHEN, CDR2 SYDVKM. After removal of 10 bases from V and 5 bases from J, the junction contained 6 bases not matched to a gene. The CDR3 spans 12 residues. This chain joins TRBV28 and TRBJ2-7; 9 bases match TRBD1. Source material: PBMCs. The receptor's source is a woman under 30 in good health and CMV-seronegative. The CDR3 region is CATQRDRDEQYF. In nucleotides, the CDR3 is TGTGCCACCCAGCGGGACAGGGACGAGCAGTACTTC.